This T cell receptor beta chain was sequenced in a study of cytomegalovirus exposure and HLA in healthy donors. Study summary: An earlier analysis identified more than 90 million unique TCR beta sequences in 170 million or so T cells. Within an early data release were tens of millions of unique TCRs drawn from HLA-typed donors.

In the case of this clone: Antigen specificity is unknown.

A multiplex PCR was run with 60 Vbeta primers and 13 Jbeta primers. TCRdb's copy holds only in-frame clones and misses some; the assay was immunoSEQ multiplex PCR. Of around 180,000 clones listed, approximately 84% are singletons. Study-wide findings and caveats: Serostatus for CMV was the only available immune exposure information.

This receptor was taken from a woman under 40 in good health and CMV-seropositive. What was sequenced was PBMCs.

CDR3 in amino acids: CASSLTVNSPLHF. The CDR3 DNA reads TGTGCCAGCAGCCTGACAGTGAATTCACCCCTCCACTTT. V gene TRBV27 combines with J gene TRBJ1-6, with D tentatively TRBD1 (5 bases). CDR1 and CDR2 from the germline V gene are MNHEY and SMNVEV (reference sequence). CDR3 length equals 13 residues. With 6 bases removed from V and 7 bases from J, the gap between germline ends came to 10 bases.